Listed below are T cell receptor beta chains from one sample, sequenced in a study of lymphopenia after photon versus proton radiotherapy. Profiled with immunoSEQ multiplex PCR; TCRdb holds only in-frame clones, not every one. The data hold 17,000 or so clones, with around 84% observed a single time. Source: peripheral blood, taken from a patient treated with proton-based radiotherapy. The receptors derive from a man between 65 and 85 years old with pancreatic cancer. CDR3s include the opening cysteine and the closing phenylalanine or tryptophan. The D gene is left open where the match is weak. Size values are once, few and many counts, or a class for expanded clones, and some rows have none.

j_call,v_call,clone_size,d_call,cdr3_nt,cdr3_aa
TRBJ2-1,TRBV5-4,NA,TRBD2,TGTGCCAGTCAAATGAGCAGCGGGGGGGCTTGGAATGAGCAGTTCTTC,CASQMSSGGAWNEQFF
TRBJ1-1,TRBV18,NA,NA,TGTGCCAGCTCACAGGGGGAGAACACTGAAGCTTTCTTT,CASSQGENTEAFF
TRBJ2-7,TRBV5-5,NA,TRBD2,TGTGCCAGCAGCTTGGTCTCTCCGGGGGGGAACTACGAGCAGTACTTC,CASSLVSPGGNYEQYF
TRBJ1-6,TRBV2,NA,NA,TGTGCCAGCAGTGAAGCGGGCAGAAGCTCCTATAATTCACCCCTCCACTTT,CASSEAGRSSYNSPLHF
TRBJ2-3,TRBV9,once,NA,TGTGCCAGCACCCTGAGAGGGGGGATCACAGATACGCAGTATTTT,CASTLRGGITDTQYF
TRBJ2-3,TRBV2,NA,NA,TGTGCCAGCAGTGAGGGGCATCTCCTTAGCACAGATACGCAGTATTTT,CASSEGHLLSTDTQYF
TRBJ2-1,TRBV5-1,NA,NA,TGCGCCAGCAGCCTGGGGGACTTACCTTACAATGAGCAGTTCTTC,CASSLGDLPYNEQFF
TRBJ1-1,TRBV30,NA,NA,TGTGCCTGGAACCTGCCAAGGGTAACGACTGAAGCTTTCTTT,CAWNLPRVTTEAFF
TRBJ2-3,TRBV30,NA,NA,TGTGCCTGGAGTATCGGCACAGATACGCAGTATTTT,CAWSIGTDTQYF
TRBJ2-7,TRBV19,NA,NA,TGTGCCAGTAAAGGAACGGGGACCTACGAGCAGTACTTC,CASKGTGTYEQYF
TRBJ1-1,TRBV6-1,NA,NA,TGTGCCACACTACAAGGGATTACTGAAGCTTTCTTT,CATLQGITEAFF